Listed below are T cell receptor beta chains from one sample, sequenced in a study of beta chain features in type 1 diabetes. The repertoire was sequenced with immunoSEQ multiplex PCR; TCRdb's copy has only in-frame clones and lacks some. The data contain roughly 150,000 clones, 7.8% of them singletons. Material for sequencing was central memory CD4+ T cells from blood. Every receptor here comes from a middle-aged woman with type 1 diabetes. Each CDR3 is given with its conserved first and last residue.

J,V,CDR3
TRBJ1-4,TRBV4-3,CASSQEGQGNEKLFF
TRBJ1-1,TRBV4-1,CASSQGQGMNTEAFF
TRBJ2-5,TRBV5-8,CASSLGRQQETQYF
TRBJ2-3,TRBV20-1,CSAPSPDTQYF
TRBJ2-7,TRBV28,CASSLGTSGRVEQYF
TRBJ1-2,TRBV6-1,CASSLGTGDGYTF
TRBJ2-1,TRBV9,CASSEAIDSYNEQFF
TRBJ1-1,TRBV5-6,CASSFITGVAEAFF
TRBJ2-7,TRBV29-1,CSVGGQSVSYEQYF
TRBJ2-3,TRBV19,CASSTRGEWTDTQYF
TRBJ2-1,TRBV5-4,CASSWGQGEYNEQFF
TRBJ1-4,TRBV5-1,CASHTGGGGEKLFF
TRBJ2-5,TRBV9,CASSDGLAGAWETQYF
TRBJ1-5,TRBV6-5,CASSPFGGGGQPQHF
TRBJ2-6,TRBV6-6,CASSAVSGANVLTF
TRBJ2-1,TRBV29-1,CSVAVAPSSYNEQFF
TRBJ1-5,TRBV18,CASSTSQDSQPQHF
TRBJ1-4,TRBV28,CASRTGAAEKLFF
TRBJ1-6,TRBV28,CASSPRGGRKSPLHF
TRBJ1-1,TRBV4-3,CASSQDYRGNTEAFF
TRBJ1-1,TRBV11-2,CASSGRGWETEAFF
TRBJ1-1,TRBV5-1,CASSPGTGSIEAFF
TRBJ1-2,TRBV30,CAWIPPQAYVGYTF
TRBJ2-7,TRBV30,CAWGQGATYEQYF
TRBJ1-5,TRBV19,CASSPRGDQPQHF
TRBJ2-1,TRBV18,CASSPRQGAMNEQFF
TRBJ2-4,TRBV21-1,CASSKEWGRLAKNIQYF
TRBJ1-2,TRBV6-6,CASSGTTGGDYGYTF
TRBJ1-2,TRBV11-2,CASSSGQGSYTF
TRBJ2-3,TRBV19,CASNRDRGDGTQYF
TRBJ1-2,TRBV30,CAWNPGGVGYTF
TRBJ1-2,TRBV18,CASSPSGGDYGYTF
TRBJ2-5,TRBV7-3,CASSSGEEETQYF
TRBJ1-2,TRBV28,CASSSGGPGYTF